A single sample gave rise to the 8 T cell receptor beta chains below, sequenced in a study of blood T cell repertoires in COVID-19. Some clones are missing from TCRdb's copy, which holds only in-frame ones; the method was immunoSEQ multiplex PCR. The data hold hundreds of thousands of clones, with about 84% observed a single time. The sample consisted of peripheral blood. These receptors originate from a woman older than 75 with COVID-19, enrolled during active disease.

V and J are TRBV4-1 and TRBJ2-3, with a weak D call TRBD2 (6 bases). CDR3 length: 13 residues. Germline V CDR1 and CDR2: MGHRA, YSYEKL. Between the trimmed V and J ends, which lost 4 bases and 11 bases, there was a span of 16 bases. CDR3 loop: CASSPRSGEEQYF. The DNA of the CDR3 is TGCGCCAGCAGCCCAAGATCCGGGGAGGAGCAGTATTTT.

This chain uses TRBV9 with TRBJ1-3; TRBD1 might be the D (5 bases). V gave up 3 bases and J gave up 3 bases, with 13 bases separating them. Germline assignment: CDR1 SGDLS and CDR2 YYNGEE. This CDR3 has 15 amino acids. This chain's CDR3 is CASSDPGSLGNTIYF. CDR3 DNA sequence: TGTGCCAGCAGCGACCCAGGGTCGCTTGGAAACACCATATATTTT.

The chain is built from TRBV19 and TRBJ2-4; D possibly corresponds to TRBD1 (6 bases). CDR3 length: 17 residues. The germline V and J ends were trimmed by 8 bases and 0 bases, with 20 bases remaining between them. Germline V gene sequence: CDR1 LNHDA, CDR2 SQIVND (reference sequence). The CDR3 DNA follows: TGTGCCAGTCCGCCCCCGACAGGACACTTAGCCAAAAACATTCAGTACTTC. Protein product: CASPPPTGHLAKNIQYF.

V gene TRBV18 combines with J gene TRBJ1-5; no clear D gene. From germline, CDR1 is KGHSH and CDR2 LQKENI. V was trimmed by 3 bases and J by 4 bases, leaving 13 bases between them. CDR3 length equals 15 residues. CDR3 coding DNA: TGTGCCAGCTCACCTGCGGTCGGGTGGAATCAGCCCCAGCATTTT. Protein product: CASSPAVGWNQPQHF.

This chain links TRBV4-1 with TRBJ1-2; TRBD1 might be the D (6 bases). CDR1 is MGHRA, CDR2 YSYEKL, per germline. The ends were cut back, 4 bases at V and 0 bases at J, with 15 bases in the middle. The CDR3 extends over 16 amino acids. The CDR3 DNA reads TGCGCCAGCAGCCCCGCACTCGGACAGACTAACTATGGCTACACCTTC. Translated: CASSPALGQTNYGYTF.

V is TRBV5-1 and J is TRBJ2-5; the D gene is possibly TRBD1 (6 bases). The ends were cut back, 4 bases at V and 5 bases at J, with 24 bases in the middle. Germline CDR1 reads SGHRS; CDR2 reads YFSETQ. The CDR3 is 17 amino acids. CDR3 nucleotides: TGCGCCAGCAGCCGCCTCTCCCCTAGGGGGATGGGTGAGACCCAGTACTTC. Its translation: CASSRLSPRGMGETQYF.

The rearrangement links TRBV3-1 (or the pseudogene TRBV3-2) to TRBJ1-6; TRBD1 is a possible D gene (5 bases). Germline V gene sequence: CDR1 LGHDT, CDR2 YNNKEL (reference sequence). Deletions cut 1 base from V and 6 bases from J, with 13 bases between. This CDR3 has 16 residues. DNA of the CDR3: TGTGCCAGCAGCCAAGGAGGAGCAGGGATTAATTCACCCCTCCACTTT. This translates into CASSQGGAGINSPLHF.

CDR3 coding DNA: TGTGCCAGCAGTGACCGGGGGGGCCACGAGCAGTACTTC. Amino acids: CASSDRGGHEQYF. V gene TRBV6-4 combines with J gene TRBJ2-7; 8 positions agree with TRBD2. The CDR3 length is 13 residues. Germline V gene data show CDR1 as MRHNA and CDR2 as SNTAGT. V dropped 2 bases and J dropped 5; count of bases not matched to a gene: 2.